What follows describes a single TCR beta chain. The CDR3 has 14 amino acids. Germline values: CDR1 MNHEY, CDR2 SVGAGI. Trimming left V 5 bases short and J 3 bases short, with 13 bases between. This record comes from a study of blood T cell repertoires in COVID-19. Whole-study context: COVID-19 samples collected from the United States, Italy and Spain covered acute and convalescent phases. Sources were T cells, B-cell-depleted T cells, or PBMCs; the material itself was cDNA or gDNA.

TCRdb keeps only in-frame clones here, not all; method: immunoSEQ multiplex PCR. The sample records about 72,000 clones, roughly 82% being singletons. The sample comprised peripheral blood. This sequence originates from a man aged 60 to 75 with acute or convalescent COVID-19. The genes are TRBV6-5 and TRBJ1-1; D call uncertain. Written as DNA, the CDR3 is TGTGCCAGCAGTAGCCTCGCGGGAGACACTGAAGCTTTCTTT. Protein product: CASSSLAGDTEAFF.